This is a list of T cell receptor beta chains from one sample in a study of molecular identifiers for immune sequencing clone quantification. Each CDR3 protein is one row after TCRdb ran MiXCR on the PCR reads. The sample shows nearly 650,000 distinct CDR3 sequences, about 25% of them seen only once. The sequenced material came from naive CD8+ T cells from blood, with Jurkat cell RNA spiked in. The receptor source for this set is a human donor in good health. Some libraries in this study had Jurkat cell RNA spiked in. CDR3s include the opening cysteine and the closing phenylalanine or tryptophan. The order of the fields is V gene, D gene, clone size, J gene, CDR3 DNA, CDR3 protein. D genes are given only for firm matches. Size is omitted from some rows. Given values are once, few, many or a class for expanded clones.

v_gene: TRBV4-1; d_gene: TRBD2; abundance: many; j_gene: TRBJ2-3; CDR3nt: TGCGCCAGCAGCCAAGACAACGGGAGGGCCACAGATACGCAGTATTTT; CDR3aa: CASSQDNGRATDTQYF
v_gene: TRBV7-9; d_gene: NA; abundance: many; j_gene: TRBJ1-6; CDR3nt: TGTGCCAGCAGCCCAACTTTATCCTATAATTCACCCCTCCACTTT; CDR3aa: CASSPTLSYNSPLHF
v_gene: TRBV20-1; d_gene: TRBD2; abundance: NA; j_gene: TRBJ2-3; CDR3nt: TGCAGTGCCCCGGGCGCTAGCGGGGGGTTGGGCACAGATACGCAGTGTTTT; CDR3aa: CSAPGASGGLGTDTQCF
v_gene: TRBV9; d_gene: NA; abundance: NA; j_gene: TRBJ2-3; CDR3nt: TGTGCCAGCTACGCTGCTGGCACAGGGCAGGATACGCAGTATTTT; CDR3aa: CASYAAGTGQDTQYF
v_gene: TRBV25-1; d_gene: NA; abundance: few; j_gene: TRBJ2-5; CDR3nt: TGTGCGAGAGAGTGGGCACAAGAGACCCAGTACTTC; CDR3aa: CAREWAQETQYF
v_gene: TRBV5-5; d_gene: TRBD1; abundance: few; j_gene: TRBJ1-1; CDR3nt: TGTGCCAGCAGCTTGAGGGAGGACAGGGTAAAAACTGAAGCTTTCTTT; CDR3aa: CASSLREDRVKTEAFF
v_gene: TRBV7-9; d_gene: NA; abundance: NA; j_gene: TRBJ2-7; CDR3nt: TGTGCCAGCAGCTCGCCGGGCGCCTCCGCGCCGTACTTC; CDR3aa: CASSSPGASAPYF
v_gene: TRBV4-1; d_gene: NA; abundance: many; j_gene: TRBJ1-1; CDR3nt: TGCGCCAGCAGCCACCCGATGGAAGTAACTGAAGCTTTCTTT; CDR3aa: CASSHPMEVTEAFF
v_gene: TRBV7-9; d_gene: TRBD1; abundance: NA; j_gene: TRBJ1-1; CDR3nt: TGTGCCAGCAGCTTAGTTCCGGGACAGGGTGAGAACACTGAAGCTTTCTTT; CDR3aa: CASSLVPGQGENTEAFF
v_gene: TRBV5-5; d_gene: TRBD2; abundance: NA; j_gene: TRBJ2-3; CDR3nt: TGTGCCAGCAGCTTTGGGGGAGGGCTGGTATTTGGGCAGTATTTT; CDR3aa: CASSFGGGLVFGQYF
v_gene: TRBV6-2/TRBV6-3; d_gene: NA; abundance: many; j_gene: TRBJ1-1; CDR3nt: TGTGCCAGCAGCTACCAGACTCAGGGTAACGACGATGAAGCTTTCTTT; CDR3aa: CASSYQTQGNDDEAFF
v_gene: TRBV5-1; d_gene: NA; abundance: once; j_gene: TRBJ2-3; CDR3nt: TGCGCCAACAGCTTGGACGTACCAGATACGCAATATTTT; CDR3aa: CANSLDVPDTQYF
v_gene: TRBV5-1; d_gene: NA; abundance: NA; j_gene: TRBJ2-1; CDR3nt: TGCGCCAGCAGCTTGGAGCTAGCGTGGGGCAATGAGCAGTTCTTC; CDR3aa: CASSLELAWGNEQFF
v_gene: TRBV7-9; d_gene: TRBD2; abundance: many; j_gene: TRBJ2-2; CDR3nt: TGTGCCAGCAGCCCACTAGCGGGAGAATTGCACGGGGAGCTGTTTTTT; CDR3aa: CASSPLAGELHGELFF
v_gene: TRBV2; d_gene: TRBD1; abundance: NA; j_gene: TRBJ2-7; CDR3nt: TGTGCCAGCATTTATGACAGGGGTTACTACGAGCAGTACTTC; CDR3aa: CASIYDRGYYEQYF
v_gene: TRBV5-5; d_gene: NA; abundance: few; j_gene: TRBJ2-1; CDR3nt: TGTGCCAGCAGCGGGGGGCCAGTGTACAATGAGCAGTTCTTC; CDR3aa: CASSGGPVYNEQFF
v_gene: TRBV19; d_gene: NA; abundance: few; j_gene: TRBJ1-5; CDR3nt: TGTGCCAGTAATTACAGGAATCAGCCCCAGCATTTT; CDR3aa: CASNYRNQPQHF
v_gene: TRBV19; d_gene: NA; abundance: NA; j_gene: TRBJ2-5; CDR3nt: TGTGGACCAGGGGGGTCCCAAGTGGAGACCCAGTACTTC; CDR3aa: CGPGGSQVETQYF
v_gene: TRBV6-1; d_gene: NA; abundance: NA; j_gene: TRBJ1-5; CDR3nt: TGTGCCAGCATTCAACCTGGGCAGCCCCAGCATTTT; CDR3aa: CASIQPGQPQHF
v_gene: TRBV24-1; d_gene: NA; abundance: many; j_gene: TRBJ2-3; CDR3nt: TGTGCCACCAGTGACATCACAGATACGCAGTATTTT; CDR3aa: CATSDITDTQYF
v_gene: TRBV4-1; d_gene: TRBD1; abundance: many; j_gene: TRBJ2-7; CDR3nt: TGCGCCAGCAGCCAAGATCCGGGACAGGGGTTGGACGAGCAGTACTTC; CDR3aa: CASSQDPGQGLDEQYF
v_gene: TRBV6-5; d_gene: NA; abundance: few; j_gene: TRBJ1-1; CDR3nt: TGTGCCAGCAGCCTCTTGAGGGGGACCATGAACACTGAAGCTTTCTTT; CDR3aa: CASSLLRGTMNTEAFF
v_gene: TRBV11-2; d_gene: NA; abundance: many; j_gene: TRBJ2-1; CDR3nt: TGTGCCAGCGCGGGGCCCATTTGGTTCTTC; CDR3aa: CASAGPIWFF
v_gene: TRBV27; d_gene: TRBD1; abundance: NA; j_gene: TRBJ1-1; CDR3nt: TGTGCCAGCAGCCCCGTAGGGACAGGGGCAGACACTAAAGCTTTCTTT; CDR3aa: CASSPVGTGADTKAFF
v_gene: TRBV7-6; d_gene: TRBD2; abundance: many; j_gene: TRBJ2-2; CDR3nt: TGTGCCAGCAGCTTATCTCCGGGACTAGCGGGGGGAACGAACACCGGGGAGCTGTTTTTT; CDR3aa: CASSLSPGLAGGTNTGELFF
v_gene: TRBV10-3; d_gene: NA; abundance: NA; j_gene: TRBJ1-2; CDR3nt: TGTGCCATCAGTGACCGAGATCTAGGGCCTATTAACTATGGCTACCCCTTC; CDR3aa: CAISDRDLGPINYGYPF
v_gene: TRBV5-1; d_gene: NA; abundance: NA; j_gene: TRBJ2-1; CDR3nt: TGCGCCAGCAGCTTGCTCGGGAGTGAGTTTAATGAGCAGTTCTTC; CDR3aa: CASSLLGSEFNEQFF
v_gene: TRBV4-3; d_gene: NA; abundance: many; j_gene: TRBJ2-3; CDR3nt: TGCGCCAGCAGCCAGGGCCTAGGAGGGGTCTCGGAAGATACGCAGTATTTT; CDR3aa: CASSQGLGGVSEDTQYF